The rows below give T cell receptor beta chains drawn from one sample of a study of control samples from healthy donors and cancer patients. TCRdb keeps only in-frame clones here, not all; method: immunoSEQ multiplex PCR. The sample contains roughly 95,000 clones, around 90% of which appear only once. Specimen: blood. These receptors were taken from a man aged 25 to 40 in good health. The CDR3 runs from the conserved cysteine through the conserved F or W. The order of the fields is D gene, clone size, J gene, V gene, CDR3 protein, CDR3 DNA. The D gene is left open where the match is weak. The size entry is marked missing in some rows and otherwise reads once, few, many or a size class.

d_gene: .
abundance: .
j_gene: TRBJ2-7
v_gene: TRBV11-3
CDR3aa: CASSSNPAGTPYEQYF
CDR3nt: TGTGCCAGCAGCTCGAACCCCGCAGGGACCCCCTACGAGCAGTACTTC

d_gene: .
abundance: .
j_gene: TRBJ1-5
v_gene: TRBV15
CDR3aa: CATSRGGSYSNQPQHF
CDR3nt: TGTGCCACCAGCAGAGGTGGCTCATATAGCAATCAGCCCCAGCATTTT

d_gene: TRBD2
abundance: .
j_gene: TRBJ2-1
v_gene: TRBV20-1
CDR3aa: CSASAGVAGGRNEQFF
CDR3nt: TGCAGTGCTAGTGCTGGGGTAGCGGGAGGCCGTAATGAGCAGTTCTTC

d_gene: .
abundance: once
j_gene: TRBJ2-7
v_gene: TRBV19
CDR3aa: CASMGGQIYEQYF
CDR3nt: TGTGCCAGTATGGGGGGACAGATCTACGAGCAGTACTTC

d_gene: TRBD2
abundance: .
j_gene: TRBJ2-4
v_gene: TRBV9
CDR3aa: CASSVGLAGGMQNIQYF
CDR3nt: TGTGCCAGCAGCGTAGGACTAGCGGGAGGGATGCAAAACATTCAGTACTTC

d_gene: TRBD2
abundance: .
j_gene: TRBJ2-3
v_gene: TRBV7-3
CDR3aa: CASMAKLAGDLSTDTQYF
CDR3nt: TGTGCCAGCATGGCGAAACTAGCGGGAGACCTTAGCACAGATACGCAGTATTTT

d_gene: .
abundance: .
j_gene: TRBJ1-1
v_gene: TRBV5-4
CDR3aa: CASSLGGTFTEAFF
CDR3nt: TGTGCCAGCAGCTTAGGGGGGACGTTCACTGAAGCTTTCTTT

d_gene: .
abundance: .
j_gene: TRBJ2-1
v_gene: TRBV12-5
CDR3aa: CASGQLANEQFF
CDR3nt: TGTGCTAGTGGTCAGTTAGCCAATGAGCAGTTCTTC

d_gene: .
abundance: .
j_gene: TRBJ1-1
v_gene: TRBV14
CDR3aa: CASSQDIRYTEAFF
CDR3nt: TGTGCCAGCAGCCAAGATATACGTTACACTGAAGCTTTCTTT

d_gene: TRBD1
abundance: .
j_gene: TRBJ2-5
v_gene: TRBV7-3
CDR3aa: CASSQGTGPQETQYF
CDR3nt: TGTGCCAGCAGCCAAGGGACAGGGCCTCAAGAGACCCAGTACTTC

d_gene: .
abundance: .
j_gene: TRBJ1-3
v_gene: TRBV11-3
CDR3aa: CASSLGSRSSGNTIYF
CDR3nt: TGTGCCAGCAGCTTAGGAAGCCGGAGCTCTGGAAACACCATATATTTT

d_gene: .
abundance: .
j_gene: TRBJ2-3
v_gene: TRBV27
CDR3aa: CASSSLLNTDTQYF
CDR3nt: TGTGCCAGCAGTTCTCTCCTCAACACAGATACGCAGTATTTT

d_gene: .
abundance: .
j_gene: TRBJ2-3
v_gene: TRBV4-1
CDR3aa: CASTRTSSTDTQYF
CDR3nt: TGCGCCAGCACCCGGACGAGCAGCACAGATACGCAGTATTTT

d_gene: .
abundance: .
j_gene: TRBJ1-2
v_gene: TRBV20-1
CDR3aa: CSALANYGYTF
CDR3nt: TGCAGTGCTCTCGCAAACTATGGCTACACCTTC

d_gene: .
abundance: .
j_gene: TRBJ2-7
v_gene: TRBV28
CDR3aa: CASSSSRFEQYF
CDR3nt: TGTGCCAGCAGTTCCTCCAGGTTCGAGCAGTACTTC

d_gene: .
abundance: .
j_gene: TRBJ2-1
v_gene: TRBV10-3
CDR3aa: CAISGLGGDEQFF
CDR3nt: TGTGCCATCAGTGGACTAGGGGGAGATGAGCAGTTCTTC

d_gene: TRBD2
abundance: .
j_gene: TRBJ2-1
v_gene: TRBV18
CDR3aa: CASSPPGTSVTNEQFF
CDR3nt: TGTGCCAGCTCACCACCCGGGACTAGCGTGACCAATGAGCAGTTCTTC

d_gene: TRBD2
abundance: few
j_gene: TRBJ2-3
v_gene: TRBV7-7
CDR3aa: CASSLRAGGPTDTQYF
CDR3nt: TGTGCCAGCAGCTTACGAGCGGGAGGGCCTACTGATACGCAGTATTTT

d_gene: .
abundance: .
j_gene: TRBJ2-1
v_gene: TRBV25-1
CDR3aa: CASSGGVIVSSSYNEQFF
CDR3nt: TGTGCCAGCAGTGGGGGGGTTATAGTCTCAAGCTCCTACAATGAGCAGTTCTTC

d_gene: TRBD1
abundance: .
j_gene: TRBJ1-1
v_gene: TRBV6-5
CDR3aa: CASSRGGTNTEAFF
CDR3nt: TGTGCCAGCAGCAGGGGGGGAACCAACACTGAAGCTTTCTTT

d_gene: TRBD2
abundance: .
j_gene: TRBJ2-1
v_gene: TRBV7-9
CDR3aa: CASSTGLAAWNEQFF
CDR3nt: TGTGCCAGCAGCACGGGACTAGCGGCCTGGAATGAGCAGTTCTTC

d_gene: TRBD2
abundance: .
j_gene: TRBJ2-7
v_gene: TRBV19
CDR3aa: CASSTRLAGSYEQYF
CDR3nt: TGTGCCAGTAGTACCCGACTAGCGGGGTCCTACGAGCAGTACTTC

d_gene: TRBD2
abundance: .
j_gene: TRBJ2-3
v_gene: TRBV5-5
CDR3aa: CASSLRIAGEDTQYF
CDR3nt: TGTGCCAGCAGCTTGAGAATAGCGGGAGAAGATACGCAGTATTTT

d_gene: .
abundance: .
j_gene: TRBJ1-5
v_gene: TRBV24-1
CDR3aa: CATSDSQGQPQHF
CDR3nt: TGTGCCACCAGTGATTCGCAGGGGCAGCCCCAGCATTTT

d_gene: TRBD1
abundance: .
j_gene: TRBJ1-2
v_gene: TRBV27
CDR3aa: CASSARQGRANYGYTF
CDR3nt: TGTGCCAGCAGTGCCCGACAGGGACGGGCTAACTATGGCTACACCTTC

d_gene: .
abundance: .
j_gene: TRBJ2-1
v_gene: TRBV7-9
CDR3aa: CASSFRDVHNEQFF
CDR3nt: TGTGCCAGCAGTTTTAGGGACGTGCACAATGAGCAGTTCTTC

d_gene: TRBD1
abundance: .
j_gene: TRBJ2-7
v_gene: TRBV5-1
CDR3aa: CASSGTGGFEQYF
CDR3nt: TGCGCCAGCAGCGGGACAGGGGGCTTCGAGCAGTACTTC

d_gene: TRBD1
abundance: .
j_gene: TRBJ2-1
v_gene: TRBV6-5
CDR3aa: CASSYEGTVNNEQFF
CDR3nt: TGTGCCAGCAGTTACGAAGGGACAGTGAACAATGAGCAGTTCTTC

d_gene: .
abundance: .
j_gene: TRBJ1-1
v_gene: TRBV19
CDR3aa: CTSSRQGRGTEAFF
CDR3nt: TGTACCAGTAGTAGGCAGGGGAGAGGGACTGAAGCTTTCTTT